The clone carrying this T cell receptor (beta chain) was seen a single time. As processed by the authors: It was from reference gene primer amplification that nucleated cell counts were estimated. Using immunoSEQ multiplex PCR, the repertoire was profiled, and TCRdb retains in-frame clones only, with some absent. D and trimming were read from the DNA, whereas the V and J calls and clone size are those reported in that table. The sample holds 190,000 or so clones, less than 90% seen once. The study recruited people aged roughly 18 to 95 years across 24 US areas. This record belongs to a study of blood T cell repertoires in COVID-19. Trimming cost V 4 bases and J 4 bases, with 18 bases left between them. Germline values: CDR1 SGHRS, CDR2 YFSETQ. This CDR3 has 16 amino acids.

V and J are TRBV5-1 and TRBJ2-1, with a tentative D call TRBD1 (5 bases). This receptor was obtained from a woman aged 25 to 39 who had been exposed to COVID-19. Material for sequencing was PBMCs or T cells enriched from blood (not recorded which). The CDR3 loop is CASSPGHRWEYNEQFF. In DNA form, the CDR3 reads TGCGCCAGCAGCCCCGGACACCGGTGGGAATACAATGAGCAGTTCTTC.